This T cell receptor (beta chain) was obtained from a study of response to subunit inactivated influenza vaccine. A word on this clonotype: Its target is unknown.

Study-wide points: Authors proposed each seasonal influenza vaccination draws in few new T cells.

V lost 5 bases and J lost 2, with 11 bases in between. The germline V gene encodes CDR1 ENHRY and CDR2 SYGVKD. CDR3 length equals 14 residues. TCRdb reprocessed the RT-PCR reads via MiXCR and lists one record per CDR3 protein. The table has about 480,000 distinct CDR3 sequences, 10% to 15% seen once; the top ten hold under 15%. The source of this sequence is a man aged 50-60 years who received an inactivated influenza vaccine. This specimen consisted of PBMCs from blood, obtained around seven weeks after vaccination. The chain carries TRBV10-3 and TRBJ2-3; TRBD1 is a possible D gene (5 bases). CDR3 nucleotide sequence: TGTGCCATCAGTCTCTCAGGGCCCACAGATACGCAGTATTTT. Its translation is CAISLSGPTDTQYF.